This entry features one TCR beta chain sequence. Its matching antigen is unknown. Each donor (without exception) was a healthy Caucasian. TCRdb re-analysed the 5' RACE reads in MiXCR, keeping a single row per CDR3 protein. This table holds more than 1.5 million distinct CDR3 sequences, more than 30% found once. This sample was included in a study of identical twins. The CDR3 totals 14 residues. V was pared by 7 bases and J by 6 bases, with 19 bases between. CDR1 is MDHEN and CDR2 is SYDVKM in the germline V gene. Findings and caveats of the study: Insertions were reduced in abundant cord blood beta clonotypes but not in memory repertoires.

This clonotype was obtained from a newborn girl in good health. This rearrangement joins TRBV28 to TRBJ2-7; D possibly matches TRBD1 or TRBD2 (5 bases each). Sequencing input: cord blood. The CDR3 DNA sequence: TGTGCCAGCACCCTTAGCTCGGGGCCGTTCGAGCAGTACTTC. Translated, it gives CASTLSSGPFEQYF.